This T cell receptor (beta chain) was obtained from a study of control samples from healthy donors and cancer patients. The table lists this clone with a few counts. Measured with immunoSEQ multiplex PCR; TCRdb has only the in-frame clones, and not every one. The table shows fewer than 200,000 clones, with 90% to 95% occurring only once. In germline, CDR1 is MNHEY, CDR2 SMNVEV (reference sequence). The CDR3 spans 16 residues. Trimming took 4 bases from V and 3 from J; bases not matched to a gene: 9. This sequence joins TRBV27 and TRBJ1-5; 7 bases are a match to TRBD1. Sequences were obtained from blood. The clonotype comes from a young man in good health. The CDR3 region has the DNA TGTGCCAGCAGTTCCAACGGGACAGTTATCAATCAGCCCCAGCATTTT. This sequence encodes CASSSNGTVINQPQHF.